This T cell receptor beta chain originates from a study of blood T cell repertoires in COVID-19. Only in-frame clones appear in the TCRdb table, and some are missing; sequencing was by immunoSEQ multiplex PCR. This table has fewer than 100,000 clones, 70% to 90% appearing once. The CDR3 covers 13 residues. Germline CDR1 SGHRS, CDR2 YFSETQ. Trimming cost V 5 bases and J 2 bases, with 9 bases left between them. This TCR was sampled from an older man with acute or convalescent COVID-19. The sample was peripheral blood. J is TRBJ2-3 and V is TRBV5-1; D is perhaps TRBD1 (5 bases). The CDR3 loop reads CASRQGFTDTQYF. CDR3 bases: TGCGCCAGCAGGCAGGGATTCACAGATACGCAGTATTTT.